Below, one T cell receptor beta chain is given with its context. The target of this receptor is not known. The record has no base qualities; no much larger clone is one base away. The data belong to a study of OX40 agonist ivuxolimab in advanced cancers. Turning to the overall study: Ivuxolimab was an agonistic, fully human IgG2 monoclonal antibody directed against OX40 (CD134), a costimulatory receptor. Intravenous ivuxolimab was administered to patients every 2 weeks at six dose levels: 0.01, 0.1, 0.3, 1.5, 3 and 10 mg/kg. Among the roughly 50 dose-escalation patients, around 19 had hepatocellular carcinoma, approximately 15 melanoma, 9 renal cell carcinoma and 9 head and neck cancer. A male proportion of nearly 85% and a mean age of approximately 55 years, ranging from 23 to 79, were recorded for the dose-escalation cohort. Prior anti-PD-1, anti-PD-L1 or anti-CTLA-4 therapy was permitted, and approximately 42% of dose-escalation patients had received checkpoint inhibitors. Partial responses occurred in three dose-escalation patients: two with cutaneous melanoma and one with hepatocellular carcinoma. The purpose of peripheral TCRbeta sequencing was to test whether ivuxolimab changed TCR sequence diversity and led to clonal T-cell expansion. The paper describes the monotherapy dose-escalation part (N ≈ 52 patients) of the phase I trial of ivuxolimab.

Genomic DNA was extracted from sorted cells for sequencing of the TCRbeta CDR3 region. TCRbeta CDR3 regions were sequenced using the immunoSEQ Assay. This is the immuneACCESS table as TCRdb keeps it, with only in-frame sequences that have V and J called. A part of the clones is gone; compared with another copy, unresolved V genes explain less than half, and the rest is unexplained. The table for this sample lists about 59,000 clones; around 90% of them were counted only once. Jointly, the top ten make up roughly 13% of the sample. Patients with a history of autoimmune disease or receiving systemic immunosuppression were excluded from the trial. Peripheral blood for TCR sequencing was collected from all dose cohorts at baseline, on cycle 4 day 1, and on cycle 7 day 1. The samples were drawn from a first-in-human, open-label, multicenter phase I dose-escalation trial of ivuxolimab. Adults with locally advanced or metastatic melanoma, renal cell, hepatocellular, or head and neck squamous cell carcinoma were enrolled in the trial. Before TCR sequencing, CD4+ T cells and CD8+ T cells were sorted from peripheral blood as separate populations.

The junction carries 11 bases between V and J, which are trimmed by 7 bases and 6 bases respectively. From its cysteine to its phenylalanine, the CDR3 spans 12 amino acids. Of all the DNA, just the CDR3 is kept, 36 bases in frame from base 1. CDR1 and CDR2, per the germline V gene, are MDHEN and SYDVKM. Results the study describes overall, beyond this receptor: In the 0.1-3.0 mg/kg groups, partial responders were among the patients with the lowest normalized peripheral clonal expansion, particularly in CD8+ T cells. At doses of 0.1 to 3.0 mg/kg, clonal expansion of both CD4+ and CD8+ T cells in blood was seen between baseline and week 6. After ivuxolimab, expanded clones were on average more numerous among CD8+ T cells than among CD4+ T cells. Low levels of normalized T-cell clonal expansion were also seen in some patients who did not respond. Which antigens the clonally expanded peripheral T cells were specific for was not determined.

This chain joins TRBV28 to TRBJ2-3; the D gene lacks a confident call. The source material was CD4+ or CD8+ T cells sorted from blood, sampled in a trial of the OX40 agonist ivuxolimab. This TCR was sampled from an adult with an advanced solid tumor such as melanoma, head and neck, liver or kidney cancer. The CDR3 loop reads CASNLPGDTQYF. The nucleotides are TGTGCCAGCAACCTCCCTGGGGATACGCAGTATTTT.